The 8 T cell receptor beta chains presented below share a single source sample, sequenced in a study of Graves' ophthalmopathy and Graves' hyperthyroidism. The sequenced template was RNA, covering the TCR beta CDR3 region. RT-PCR was first run with HTBI primers, then multiplex PCR in a second round. MiXCR was run by TCRdb on the multiplex PCR reads, yielding one entry per CDR3 protein. Of 740,000 or so distinct CDR3 sequences in the sample, roughly two fifths were seen once. Specimen: peripheral blood. All receptors derive from an adult man with Graves' ophthalmopathy.

The chain joins TRBV29-1 to TRBJ2-7, with D unresolved. CDR1 is SQVTM, CDR2 ANQGSEA, per germline. V was shortened by 7 bases and J by 2 bases, with 9 bases between the two germline ends. The CDR3 consists of 11 residues. Written as DNA, the CDR3 is TGCAGCGCTGAGACGGCCTACGAGCAGTACTTC. Its protein is CSAETAYEQYF.

The chain employs TRBV7-9 and TRBJ2-5; D is possibly TRBD1 (6 bases). V was shortened by 5 bases and J by 3 bases, with 13 bases between the two germline ends. Germline values: CDR1 SEHNR, CDR2 FQNEAQ (reference sequence). This CDR3 contains 14 residues. CDR3: CASSRSAGEETQYF. CDR3 coding DNA: TGTGCCAGCAGCAGGAGTGCAGGGGAAGAGACCCAGTACTTC.

J is TRBJ1-4 and V is TRBV25-1; D remains unclear. V was cut by 8 bases and J by 16 bases, with 23 bases left in between. CDR3 length: 13 residues. The germline gives CDR1 MGHDK, CDR2 SYGVNS. CDR3 amino acids: CASVVVGTYQPFF. The CDR3 bases are TGTGCCAGCGTTGTTGTCGGAACATACCAACCGTTTTTT.

This chain joins TRBV5-5 and TRBJ1-2; D gene unclear. This CDR3 spans 12 amino acids. With 2 bases removed from V and 8 bases from J, the gap between germline ends came to 10 bases. CDR1 and CDR2 from the germline V gene are SGHKS and YYEKEE (reference sequence). Written as DNA, the CDR3 is TGTGCCAGCAGCTTATGGGCTAGCGGCTACACCTTC. It encodes CASSLWASGYTF.

This clonotype was seen many times. The rearrangement links TRBV11-2 to TRBJ2-5, with 8 nucleotides matching TRBD1. V gave up 5 bases and J gave up 3 bases; unmatched junction bases: 5. From germline, CDR1 is SGHAT and CDR2 FQNNGV. CDR3 length: 14 amino acids. The CDR3 DNA follows: TGTGCCAGCAGCCCATTGGACAGGGAAGAGACCCAGTACTTC. The encoded protein is CASSPLDREETQYF.

In this sample, this clonotype turned up many times. The chain is built from TRBV7-2 and TRBJ2-5; D might be TRBD1 (6 bases). Germline CDR1 and CDR2: SGHTA and FQGNSA. V lost 4 bases to trimming and J lost 7 bases, with 16 bases between them. CDR3 length equals 14 residues. The DNA for the CDR3 is TGTGCCAGCAGCTCGGACAGTGGGCCCGGGACCCAGTACTTC. Amino acid sequence: CASSSDSGPGTQYF.

This clonotype was seen ten or more times. V and J are TRBV7-2 and TRBJ2-5, with D perhaps matching TRBD1 or TRBD2 (6 bases each). The ends were cut back, 5 bases at V and 4 bases at J, with 17 bases in the middle. Germline values: CDR1 SGHTA, CDR2 FQGNSA. The CDR3 totals 15 residues. For the CDR3, the DNA is TGTGCCAGCAGCCCTCCCCGGGGGCTTCCAGAGACCCAGTACTTC. As protein: CASSPPRGLPETQYF.

Details on this clonotype: A much larger clone differs from this one at a single base, so this may be a read error. The V and J genes are TRBV10-2 and TRBJ2-5, with D possibly being TRBD2 (6 bases). Germline lookup yields CDR1 WSHSY and CDR2 SAAADI. The CDR3 covers 13 residues. Trimming left V 5 bases short and J 5 bases short, with 12 bases between. In DNA, the CDR3 is TGCGCCAGCAGTTGGGGGGAATACGAGACCCAGTACTTC. It is translated as CASSWGEYETQYF.